These 16 T cell receptor beta chains share one sample of origin, sequenced in a study of T cells in tuberculosis. Time point given: new active TB diagnosis, blood taken before or within 7 days of starting treatment. TCRdb's table, derived via immunoSEQ multiplex PCR, lists solely in-frame clones and lacks some. The sample carries fewer than 40,000 clones, roughly 83% recorded once. This material consisted of PBMCs, taken at tuberculosis diagnosis. Every receptor here comes from an adult with tuberculosis.

The chain couples TRBV5-5 to TRBJ1-1, with D uncertain. V lost 3 bases to trimming and J lost 6 bases, with 12 bases between them. Germline V CDR1 and CDR2: SGHKS, YYEKEE (reference sequence). The CDR3 sequence is 13 residues long. Here the CDR3 DNA reads TGTGCCAGCAGCTCCCTACCGAATTCTGAAGCTTTCTTT. The encoded protein is CASSSLPNSEAFF.

The chain couples TRBV19 to TRBJ1-5; the match to TRBD1 covers 8 bases. The germline gives CDR1 LNHDA, CDR2 SQIVND (reference sequence). The CDR3 extends over 16 amino acids. Germline trimming cut 5 bases from V and 0 bases from J; bases unmatched to any gene: 6. CDR3 nucleotide sequence: TGTGCCAGTAGTTCTCAGCAGGGGGCTAGCAATCAGCCCCAGCATTTT. It is translated as CASSSQQGASNQPQHF.

The chain is built from TRBV7-3 and TRBJ2-3; D uncertain. V lost 0 bases and J 3 bases, leaving 4 bases between the germline ends. Germline V gives CDR1 SGHTA, CDR2 FQGTGA. CDR3 length: 13 amino acids. CDR3 in amino acids: CASSLTITDTQYF. For the CDR3, the DNA is TGTGCCAGCAGCTTAACAATAACAGATACGCAGTATTTT.

This chain joins TRBV11-3 and TRBJ2-7; 9 bases line up with TRBD1. The CDR3 consists of 15 residues. J lost 5 bases, V lost 3 bases, and 8 bases had no gene match. Germline lookup yields CDR1 SGHNT and CDR2 YENEEA. The CDR3 region is CASSFSGQGLNEQYF. DNA of the CDR3: TGTGCCAGCAGCTTTTCTGGACAGGGGCTTAACGAGCAGTACTTC.

The gene calls are TRBV7-9 and TRBJ2-3, with D possibly being TRBD2 (6 bases). CDR3 length: 15 amino acids. CDR1 SEHNR and CDR2 FQNEAQ come from the germline V gene (reference sequence). Trimming removed 4 bases at V and 1 base at J, with 12 bases between. CDR3 residues: CASSSPGGGTDTQYF. Here the CDR3 DNA reads TGTGCCAGCAGCTCCCCCGGCGGGGGCACAGATACGCAGTATTTT.

V and J are TRBV7-2 and TRBJ2-3; no definite D call. Germline V lookup: CDR1 SGHTA, CDR2 FQGNSA. V gave up 4 bases and J gave up 2 bases, with 10 bases separating them. The CDR3 runs 14 residues. In DNA, the CDR3 is TGTGCCAGCAGCTCGGGTCTTCCCACAGATACGCAGTATTTT. Translation: CASSSGLPTDTQYF.

The rearrangement uses TRBV6-6 and TRBJ2-1; maybe TRBD1 (6 bases). Between the trimmed V and J ends, which lost 4 bases and 2 bases, there was a span of 12 bases. This CDR3 region has 15 residues. Germline CDR1 and CDR2: MNHNY and SVGAGI (reference sequence). The CDR3 is CASSSPRGTYNEQFF. The CDR3 bases are TGTGCCAGCAGTTCCCCCAGGGGCACCTACAATGAGCAGTTCTTC.

The chain combines TRBV28 with TRBJ1-5, with TRBD1 matching 9 bases. Germline CDR1 MDHEN, CDR2 SYDVKM. This CDR3 region has 15 residues. The J segment lost 6 bases and the V segment lost 5 bases, leaving 8 bases of the junction unmatched. CDR3 in DNA: TGTGCCAGCAGTAACGACAGGGGGTTGGGTCAGCCCCAGCATTTT. It translates to CASSNDRGLGQPQHF. The variable domain in full, completed from reference TRBV28 and TRBJ1-5, reads DVKVTQSSRYLVKRTGEKVFLECVQDMDHENMFWYRQDPGLGLRLIYFSYDVKMKEKGDIPEGYSVSREKKERFSLILESASTNQTSMYLCASSNDRGLGQPQHFGDGTRLSIL.

A few counts support this clone. The rearrangement uses TRBV7-3 and TRBJ2-5; possibly TRBD1 for D (5 bases). The CDR3 is 15 amino acids. With 2 bases removed from V and 5 bases from J, the gap between germline ends came to 15 bases. Germline V gene lookup returns CDR1 SGHTA and CDR2 FQGTGA. DNA of the CDR3: TGTGCCAGCAGCTTAGGCTGGGGCGACCGGGAGACCCAGTACTTC. It codes for CASSLGWGDRETQYF.

The rearrangement links TRBV5-6 to TRBJ2-7, with D unclear. The V gene lost 0 bases and the J gene lost 0 bases, with 7 bases spanning the gap. CDR3 length: 14 residues. Germline CDR1 is SGHDT and CDR2 is YYEEEE. The CDR3 reads CASSLGGSSYEQYF. Here the CDR3 DNA reads TGTGCCAGCAGCTTGGGTGGCAGCTCCTACGAGCAGTACTTC.

DNA for the CDR3: TGTGCCAGCAGCGTAACTAGCGGGGCCTACGAGCAGTACTTC. This translates into CASSVTSGAYEQYF. This chain links TRBV9 with TRBJ2-7; TRBD2 aligns across 10 bases. CDR1 and CDR2 (germline): SGDLS, YYNGEE. Germline trimming cut 1 base from V and 2 bases from J; bases unmatched to any gene: 0. The CDR3 covers 14 residues.

The chain links TRBV5-8 to TRBJ2-7, with a weak D call TRBD1 (8 bases). Germline V gene data show CDR1 as SGHTS and CDR2 as YDEGEE. The CDR3 extends over 12 amino acids. Trimming took off 4 bases at V and 7 bases at J, with 12 bases between the two ends. The DNA for the CDR3 is TGTGCCAGCAGCCACAGGGGGGGGGAGCAGTACTTC. Amino acids: CASSHRGGEQYF.

The chain is built from TRBV7-3 and TRBJ2-3; TRBD2 matches at 10 bases. This CDR3 has 16 residues. CDR1 and CDR2 from the germline V gene are SGHTA and FQGTGA. V trimming: 4 bases; J trimming: 2 bases; junction bases outside the gene matches: 6. The chain's CDR3 is CASSSVSGGSTDTQYF. Written as DNA, the CDR3 is TGTGCCAGCAGCTCCGTTAGCGGGGGGTCCACAGATACGCAGTATTTT.

A word on this clone: The junction differs from germline at one of its ends, possibly a read error. This chain connects TRBV6-5 to TRBJ1-4; 9 nucleotides line up with TRBD1. The germline gives CDR1 MNHEY, CDR2 SVGAGI. The CDR3 sequence is 14 residues long. The CDR3: CASSEQGAKEKLFF. The CDR3 DNA reads TGTGCCAGCAGCGAACAGGGGGCTAAAGAAAAACTGTTTTTT.

This chain uses TRBV10-1 with TRBJ2-7; 10 nucleotides align to TRBD2. V lost 1 base to trimming and J lost 5 bases; unmatched junction nucleotides: 8. The V gene's germline CDR1 is WNHNN and CDR2 SYGVQD (reference sequence). CDR3 size: 16 residues. The CDR3 region is CASSEYPSGSKNEQYF. CDR3 sequence (DNA): TGCGCCAGCAGTGAGTACCCTAGCGGGAGTAAGAACGAGCAGTACTTC.

The chain carries TRBV7-8 and TRBJ1-5; 9 bases agree with TRBD1. The CDR3 is 15 residues long. The V segment lost 4 bases and the J segment 6 bases; nucleotides outside the gene matches: 7. In germline, CDR1 is SGHVS, CDR2 FQNEAQ. DNA of the CDR3: TGTGCCAGCAGCTCAGGACAGGGGAATTTTCAGCCCCAGCATTTT. It yields the protein CASSSGQGNFQPQHF.